This paragraph covers one T cell receptor beta chain sequence. The antigen remains unidentified. Just one base apart from a much larger clone, this may be a read error. TCRdb independently ran MiXCR on the PCR reads; one entry per CDR3 protein. The sample includes 490,000 or so distinct CDR3 sequences, 20% to 25% of them seen just once. This record comes from a study of molecular identifiers for immune sequencing clone quantification. The length of the CDR3 is 17 residues. V shed 0 bases and J shed 1 base, with 15 bases lying between them. Germline V lookup: CDR1 SGDLS, CDR2 YYNGEE. Findings and limits, study-wide: Clonotypes topping 20 RNA copies carried over 97% of effector molecules but under 1% of naive ones.

Based on a CD8+CD4-CCR7+CD45RA+ profile, naive CD8 T cells were sorted. The sequencing input was naive CD8+ T cells from blood, with Jurkat cell RNA spiked in. The sample's subset: FACS-sorted CD8+CD4-CCR7+CD45RA+ naive T cells. This TCR derives from a human donor in good health. Some libraries in this study had Jurkat cell RNA spiked in. The rearrangement joins TRBV9 to TRBJ2-3; either TRBD1 or TRBD2 may fit D (5 bases each). The CDR3 loop is CASSVALGESGTDTQYF. The CDR3 bases are TGTGCCAGCAGCGTAGCCCTGGGGGAAAGTGGCACAGATACGCAGTATTTT.